Below, 20 T cell receptor beta chains from the same sample are listed, as sequenced in a study of identical twins. TCRdb re-called the 5' RACE reads with MiXCR, one entry per CDR3 protein. The sample shows 410,000 or so distinct CDR3 sequences, about 18% of them seen only once. Sequenced input: naive T cells sorted from blood. The receptors originated from a man in his fifties in good health.

The chain has TRBV24-1 and TRBJ2-3; D could derive from TRBD1 or TRBD2 (6 bases each). Between the trimmed V and J ends, which lost 3 bases and 5 bases, there was a span of 23 bases. The CDR3 runs 18 residues. Germline lookup yields CDR1 KGHDR and CDR2 SFDVKD. The CDR3 nucleotides are TGTGCCACCAGTGATGGACACGCACGGCGGGACAAAGTAGATACGCAGTATTTT. Its translation is CATSDGHARRDKVDTQYF.

V gene TRBV11-2 combines with J gene TRBJ2-1; D is uncertain. Germline V gives CDR1 SGHAT, CDR2 FQNNGV. There are 13 residues in the CDR3. V shed 3 bases and J shed 9 bases, with 12 bases lying between them. CDR3 bases: TGTGCCAGCAGCTTGACGCTAGTGGTTGAGCAGTTCTTC. Protein: CASSLTLVVEQFF.

This clonotype was counted at least ten times. The CDR3 DNA sequence: TGTGCCAGCAGCACGGGACAGGGTAACATTCAGTACTTC. This codes for CASSTGQGNIQYF. J is TRBJ2-4 and V is TRBV7-2; 9 bases are shared with TRBD1. Germline-derived CDR1 and CDR2 are SGHTA and FQGNSA. This CDR3 contains 13 residues. V shed 5 bases and J 7 bases; nucleotides not matched to a gene: 3.

In its sample, this clonotype was seen many times. This chain joins TRBV29-1 and TRBJ2-2, with 8 bases that match TRBD1. Germline V gene data show CDR1 as SQVTM and CDR2 as ANQGSEA. The V segment lost 7 bases and the J segment 4 bases; nucleotides outside the gene matches: 8. CDR3 length: 14 residues. Written as DNA, the CDR3 is TGCAGCGCCCTTGAGACAGGGGCCACCGGGGAGCTGTTTTTT. Translation: CSALETGATGELFF.

This clonotype was detected many times. The chain has TRBV20-1 and TRBJ2-7, with unresolved D. There are 12 residues in the CDR3. Trimming pared 5 bases from V and 3 bases from J, leaving 11 bases between. Germline V gene sequence: CDR1 DFQATT, CDR2 SNEGSKA (reference sequence). The CDR3 DNA follows: TGCAGTGCTCCTTTCCGGAACTACGAGCAGTACTTC. As protein: CSAPFRNYEQYF.

This chain connects TRBV12-3 or TRBV12-4 to TRBJ2-7; D is undetermined. This CDR3 has 11 residues. V shed 5 bases and J shed 7 bases, with 9 bases lying between them. The CDR3 loop is CASSPAKEQYF. In DNA, the CDR3 is TGTGCCAGCAGTCCCGCAAAAGAGCAGTACTTC.

This clonotype appeared many times. The chain recombines TRBV5-1 with TRBJ2-7, with D maybe TRBD2 (6 bases). Per the germline V gene, CDR1 is SGHRS and CDR2 is YFSETQ. Trimming cost V 0 bases and J 1 base, with 8 bases left between them. CDR3 size: 14 residues. CDR3 DNA sequence: TGCGCCAGCAGCTTGGTTAGCGGATCCTACGAGCAGTACTTC. It encodes CASSLVSGSYEQYF.

Worth noting for this clonotype: Being one base from a much bigger clone, this may be a read error. J is TRBJ2-2 and V is TRBV30; D ambiguous. The germline CDR1 and CDR2 sequences are GTSNPN and SVGIG (reference sequence). This CDR3 has 14 amino acids. CDR3 amino acids: CAWMEYSNTEELFF. The CDR3 nucleotides read TGTGCCTGGATGGAATACTCGAACACCGAGGAGCTGTTTTTT.

This clonotype has a count of ten or more. V gene TRBV12-3 or TRBV12-4 combines with J gene TRBJ2-1; D is unresolved. The CDR3 consists of 13 residues. Trimming removed 4 bases at V and 8 bases at J, with 12 bases between. In nucleotides, the CDR3 is TGTGCCAGCAGTTACGCCTCGGGCCATGAGCAGTTCTTC. It encodes CASSYASGHEQFF.

J is TRBJ2-1 and V is TRBV20-1; weak D call: TRBD1 (6 bases). This CDR3 is 16 amino acids long. The germline gives CDR1 DFQATT, CDR2 SNEGSKA (reference sequence). The CDR3 protein is CSPGAQPGRAYNEQFF. Written as DNA, the CDR3 is TGCAGCCCAGGGGCCCAACCGGGACGAGCGTACAATGAGCAGTTCTTC.

This clonotype occurred a few times. V and J are TRBV12-3 or TRBV12-4 and TRBJ2-3; D is possibly TRBD2 (7 bases). V gave up 7 bases and J gave up 4 bases, with 12 bases separating them. The CDR3 length is 13 residues. As DNA, the CDR3 is TGTGCCAGCAATGGCGGGGGCGCAGATACGCAGTATTTT. It codes for CASNGGGADTQYF.

The chain employs TRBV28 and TRBJ2-1; 9 bases are shared with TRBD2. The V segment lost 5 bases and the J segment 7 bases; nucleotides outside the gene matches: 21. CDR1 and CDR2 from the germline V gene are MDHEN and SYDVKM. The CDR3 is 19 residues long. The CDR3 protein is CASSHPQTNEREDGNEQFF. CDR3 nucleotides: TGTGCCAGCAGTCATCCCCAAACCAATGAGCGGGAGGATGGGAATGAGCAGTTCTTC.

The chain employs TRBV7-2 and TRBJ2-3; perhaps TRBD2 as D (5 bases). Per germline, CDR1 SGHTA and CDR2 FQGNSA. The germline V and J ends were trimmed by 1 base and 8 bases, with 10 bases remaining between them. CDR3 size: 13 residues. The CDR3 spells CASSLDTGGTQYF. DNA for the CDR3: TGTGCCAGCAGCTTAGATACCGGAGGTACGCAGTATTTT.

The gene calls are TRBV4-1 and TRBJ2-3; D not certain. Germline values: CDR1 MGHRA, CDR2 YSYEKL. CDR3 size: 15 residues. The V end was cut by 1 base, the J end by 0 bases, with 8 bases between. Here the CDR3 DNA reads TGCGCCAGCAGCCAAGTTTACCTTAGCACAGATACGCAGTATTTT. Translation: CASSQVYLSTDTQYF.

This clonotype was observed at least ten times. The rearrangement uses TRBV5-1 and TRBJ2-1; the D is unclear. Germline V gene data show CDR1 as SGHRS and CDR2 as YFSETQ. The CDR3 is 15 amino acids. V was trimmed by 0 bases and J by 5 bases, leaving 12 bases between them. CDR3: CASSLGPTPNNEQFF. The CDR3 nucleotides are TGCGCCAGCAGCTTGGGACCAACCCCTAACAATGAGCAGTTCTTC.

This clonotype has only a few counts. The J gene is TRBJ2-3, the V gene TRBV5-4; either TRBD1 or TRBD2 may fit D (6 bases each). This CDR3 has 16 amino acids. Deletions cut 0 bases from V and 5 bases from J, with 16 bases between. The germline V gene has CDR1 SGHNT and CDR2 YYREEE (reference sequence). CDR3 nucleotide sequence: TGTGCCAGCAGCTTGGATGGGGGGCTCGGTATAGATACGCAGTATTTT. This codes for CASSLDGGLGIDTQYF.

This chain joins TRBV2 and TRBJ1-2; 7 positions agree with TRBD1. J was trimmed by 7 bases and V by 5 bases; bases with no gene match: 10. The CDR3 contains 14 residues. CDR1 and CDR2 (germline): SNHLY, FYNNEI. CDR3 sequence (DNA): TGTGCCAGCAGTTTATCCACTAACAGGGGTGGCTACACCTTC. Translating gives CASSLSTNRGGYTF. Full variable domain (rest looked up from reference TRBV2 and TRBJ1-2): EPEVTQTPSHQVTQMGQEVILRCVPISNHLYFYWYRQILGQKVEFLVSFYNNEISEKSEIFDDQFSVERPDGSNFTLKIRSTKLEDSAMYFCASSLSTNRGGYTFGSGTRLTVV.

CDR3 sequence reads: CASSLEGPGELFF. CDR3 DNA: TGTGCCAGCAGCTTGGAAGGGCCCGGGGAGCTGTTTTTT. The V and J genes are TRBV5-8 and TRBJ2-2, with unresolved D. Germline assignment: CDR1 SGHTS and CDR2 YDEGEE. V lost 0 bases and J lost 6, with 6 bases in between. The CDR3 is 13 residues long.

There are many counts of this clonotype. J is TRBJ2-1 and V is TRBV29-1; TRBD2 matches at 8 bases. Per the germline V gene, CDR1 is SQVTM and CDR2 is ANQGSEA. The CDR3 is 17 amino acids. V shed 5 bases, J shed 1 base, and the junction held 13 bases outside the gene matches. The DNA of the CDR3 is TGCAGCGTTCCCCTAACCGGGGGGGCCTTATCCTACAATGAGCAGTTCTTC. This codes for CSVPLTGGALSYNEQFF.

In its sample, this clonotype was seen many times. This chain uses TRBV11-2 with TRBJ2-2; weak D call: TRBD1 (5 bases). The CDR3 is made up of 16 amino acids. Germline CDR1 and CDR2: SGHAT and FQNNGV. Trimming stripped 1 base from V and 0 bases from J, with 9 bases between. The CDR3 coding sequence is TGTGCCAGCAGCTTAGGTACCAGGGCGAACACCGGGGAGCTGTTTTTT. Its translation is CASSLGTRANTGELFF.